This TCR beta chain derives from a study of shared clonotypes between healthy human individuals. Findings of the study overall: A limitation of the genetic and exposure-history diversity represented arose from few donors.

The protocol was immunoSEQ multiplex PCR, while the TCRdb copy is restricted to in-frame clones and leaves out a portion. The table lists 2 million to 2.5 million clones, 90% to 95% of them singletons. Notes on this clone: Its antigen is still unknown.

CD8 cells regarded as naive lacked CD45RO, were positively chosen for CCR7, and omitted terminally differentiated effector memory CD45RA+ cells. CDR3 length: 15 residues. Germline-derived CDR1 and CDR2 are SGDLS and YYNGEE. With 4 bases clipped from V and 3 bases from J, the junction kept 6 bases outside the gene matches. The source is a man aged 18-30 years in good health. Some clones in this sample may be carry-over from other donors' samples. Source material: naive CD8+ T cells from PBMCs. The chain carries TRBV9 and TRBJ2-7; the match to TRBD1 covers 11 bases. In nucleotides, the CDR3 is TGTGCCAGCAGCCGACACGGGACAGGGGGCTACGAGCAGTACTTC. Protein sequence: CASSRHGTGGYEQYF. Based on the CDR3 plus reference TRBV9 and TRBJ2-7, the full variable domain is DSGVTQTPKHLITATGQRVTLRCSPRSGDLSVYWYQQSLDQGLQFLIQYYNGEERAKGNILERFSAQQFPDLHSELNLSSLELGDSALYFCASSRHGTGGYEQYFGPGTRLTVT.